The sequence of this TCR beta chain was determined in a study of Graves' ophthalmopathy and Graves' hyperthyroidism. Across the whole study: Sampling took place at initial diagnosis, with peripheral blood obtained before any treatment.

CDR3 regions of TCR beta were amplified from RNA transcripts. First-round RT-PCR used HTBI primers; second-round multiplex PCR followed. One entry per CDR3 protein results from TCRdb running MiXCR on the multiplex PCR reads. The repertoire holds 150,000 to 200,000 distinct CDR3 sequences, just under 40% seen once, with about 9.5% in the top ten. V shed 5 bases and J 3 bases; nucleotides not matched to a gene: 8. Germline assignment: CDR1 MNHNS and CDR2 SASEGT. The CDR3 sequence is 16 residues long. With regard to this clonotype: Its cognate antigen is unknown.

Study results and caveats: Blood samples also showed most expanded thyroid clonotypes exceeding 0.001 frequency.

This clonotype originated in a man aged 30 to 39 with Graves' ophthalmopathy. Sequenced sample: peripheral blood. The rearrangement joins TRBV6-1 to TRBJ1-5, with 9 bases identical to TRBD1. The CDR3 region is CASSRGTGPINQPQHF. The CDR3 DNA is TGTGCCAGCAGTAGGGGGACAGGGCCGATCAATCAGCCCCAGCATTTT.